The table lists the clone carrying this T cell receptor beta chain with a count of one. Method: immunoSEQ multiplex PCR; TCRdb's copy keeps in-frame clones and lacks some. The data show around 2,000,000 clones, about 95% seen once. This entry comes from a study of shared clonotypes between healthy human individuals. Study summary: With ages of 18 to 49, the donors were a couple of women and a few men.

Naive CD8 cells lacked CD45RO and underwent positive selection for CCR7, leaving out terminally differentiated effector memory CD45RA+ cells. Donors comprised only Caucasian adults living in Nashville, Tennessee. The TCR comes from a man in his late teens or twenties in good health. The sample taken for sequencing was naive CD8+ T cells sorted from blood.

The CDR3 here is CASSQDGNTGELFF. Written as DNA, the CDR3 is TGTGCCAGCAGCCAAGACGGGAACACCGGGGAGCTGTTTTTT. V and J are TRBV5-4 and TRBJ2-2, with D uncertain. Looked up from germline, CDR1 is SGHNT and CDR2 is YYREEE (reference sequence). The V and J ends lost 4 bases and 1 base respectively, with 8 bases between them. CDR3 size: 14 residues.